This T cell receptor beta chain was sequenced in a study of human T cells and chemical hapten exposure. This CDR3 has 16 amino acids. Germline V gene sequence: CDR1 SGHTA, CDR2 FQGNSA. Trimming stripped 5 bases from V and 2 bases from J, with 16 bases between. Many counts were recorded for this clonotype. Indicated time point: patch test 3, about 24 weeks after DPC sensitization. Treatment in this sample: therapeutic diphenylcyclopropenone sensitization with weekly scalp DPC. TCRdb reprocessed the RACE reads via MiXCR and lists one record per CDR3 protein. The sample records 95,000 to 150,000 distinct CDR3 sequences, 11% being singletons.

The J gene is TRBJ2-1, the V gene TRBV7-2; D may be TRBD1 or TRBD2 (5 bases each). The sequences come from whole blood, collected in connection with sensitization to the hapten diphenylcyclopropenone (DPC). This receptor was obtained from a woman aged 50 to 65 with alopecia areata. Some clones in this sample may be carry-over from other donors' samples. CDR3: CASSPVGTSAYNEQFF. CDR3 nucleotides: TGTGCCAGCAGCCCCGTTGGGACCTCTGCCTACAATGAGCAGTTCTTC.